The entry below gives a single TCR beta chain sequence along with its context. As yet, its antigen is unknown. This sample includes further DNA sequences coding for the same CDR3. The data were obtained in a study of beta chain features in type 1 diabetes. Looking at the study overall: Researchers looked at roughly 110 million sorted cells across all samples.

Findings and limits, study-wide: A potential PCR bias toward shorter templates would be equal in patient and control samples. High-TCR-expressing cells could be over-represented by cDNA sequencing.

Isolated RNA was reverse transcribed in full, so expressed TCRB transcripts were sequenced. The read count averaged about 3.6 million across naive, central memory and regulatory T cell samples. The method was immunoSEQ multiplex PCR; TCRdb's version includes in-frame clones alone and lacks a portion of them. The data show about 250,000 clones, around an eighth seen once. The CDR3 length is 14 residues. The V gene's germline CDR1 is KGHSH and CDR2 LQKENI. V lost 2 bases and J lost 2; bases outside the gene matches: 0. The chain has TRBV18 and TRBJ1-5; 7 nucleotides line up with TRBD1. The sample consisted of naive CD4+ T cells from blood. The TCR sequence derives from a woman aged 35 to 49 in good health. The CDR3 reads CASSPGQGNQPQHF. The CDR3, as DNA: TGTGCCAGCTCACCAGGACAGGGCAATCAGCCCCAGCATTTT.